The entry below describes one TCR beta chain. The sample belongs to a study of blood T cell repertoires in COVID-19. Study-wide background: Acute-phase and convalescent COVID-19 samples originated in the United States, Italy and Spain. The analysed material was cDNA or gDNA that came from T cells, B-cell-depleted T cells, or PBMCs.

In the study's own analysis: Amplification with reference gene primers provided the estimates of nucleated cell counts. Profiling relied on immunoSEQ multiplex PCR, and the TCRdb table lists in-frame clones only, not all of them. The DNA was the basis for D and trimming; V, J and clone size are from that table. The sample contains fewer than 250,000 clones, about 88% of which appear only once. Sequenced sample: peripheral blood. The receptor was derived from a man between 60 and 70 years old with acute or convalescent COVID-19.

CDR3 nucleotides: TGTGCCAGCAGTGATCCCTACAGCAATTCTAATGAAAAACTGTTTTTT. It specifies CASSDPYSNSNEKLFF. The chain carries TRBV2 and TRBJ1-4; the D is unclear. The CDR3 is 16 amino acids. Trimming left V 3 bases short and J 3 bases short, with 14 bases between. The germline gives CDR1 SNHLY, CDR2 FYNNEI.